The next 28 T cell receptor beta chains were all read from a single sample in a study of control samples from healthy donors and cancer patients. Method: immunoSEQ multiplex PCR; TCRdb's copy keeps in-frame clones and lacks some. The table shows tens of thousands of clones, with roughly 85% occurring only once. Input material: blood. Receptors were obtained from a man aged 40-49 years in good health.

V gene TRBV3-1 (or the pseudogene TRBV3-2) combines with J gene TRBJ2-1; 12 bases agree with TRBD2. The germline V gene has CDR1 LGHDT and CDR2 YNNKEL (reference sequence). Losses at the gene ends were 1 base for V and 4 bases for J; bases not matched to a gene: 2. The CDR3 totals 16 residues. Written as DNA, the CDR3 is TGTGCCAGCAGCCAAGGACTAGCGGGGGTTTACAATGAGCAGTTCTTC. Protein product: CASSQGLAGVYNEQFF.

This clone was observed a handful of times. The gene calls are TRBV4-2 and TRBJ1-5; no reliable D call. V was pared by 0 bases and J by 2 bases, with 14 bases between. The germline CDR1 and CDR2 sequences are LGHNA and YNFKEQ. This CDR3 contains 17 residues. For the CDR3, the DNA is TGTGCCAGCAGCCAAGATTCGCGACAAGTGGGCAATCAGCCCCAGCATTTT. Protein sequence: CASSQDSRQVGNQPQHF.

The J gene is TRBJ2-7, the V gene TRBV28; a weak D match, TRBD2 (7 bases). CDR3 length: 14 residues. The V gene lost 5 bases and the J gene lost 5 bases, with 16 bases spanning the gap. Per germline, CDR1 MDHEN and CDR2 SYDVKM. Written as DNA, the CDR3 is TGTGCCAGCAGTATAGGGGGGGCTAAGGACGAGCAGTACTTC. It encodes CASSIGGAKDEQYF.

V and J are TRBV7-6 and TRBJ2-6, with D perhaps TRBD2 (5 bases). The V end lost 4 bases, the J end lost 0 bases, and 13 bases lay between the germline ends. The CDR3 loop spans 17 amino acids. Per the germline V gene, CDR1 is SGHVS and CDR2 is FNYEAQ. The CDR3 DNA sequence: TGTGCCAGCAGCTCAGGACTGATCAGCTCTGGGGCCAACGTCCTGACTTTC. It translates to CASSSGLISSGANVLTF.

CDR3 nucleotides: TGTGCCAGCAGTCTCCACAGGGGTAACCAGCCCCAGCATTTT. This encodes CASSLHRGNQPQHF. V and J are TRBV27 and TRBJ1-5; 7 bases agree with TRBD1. The CDR3 has 14 residues. Germline V lookup: CDR1 MNHEY, CDR2 SMNVEV (reference sequence). The V gene end was trimmed by 5 bases and the J gene end by 7 bases; junction bases not matched to a gene: 8.

This chain uses TRBV5-6 with TRBJ1-2; 7 positions match TRBD1. The CDR3 has 15 amino acids. With V trimmed by 0 bases and J by 2 bases, 4 bases remained unmatched. In germline, CDR1 is SGHDT, CDR2 YYEEEE. CDR3 sequence: CASSLGGTVNYGYTF. The DNA for the CDR3 is TGTGCCAGCAGCTTGGGTGGGACAGTAAACTATGGCTACACCTTC. Based on the CDR3 plus reference TRBV5-6 and TRBJ1-2, the full variable domain is DAGVTQSPTHLIKTRGQQVTLRCSPKSGHDTVSWYQQALGQGPQFIFQYYEEEERQRGNFPDRFSGHQFPNYSSELNVNALLLGDSALYLCASSLGGTVNYGYTFGSGTRLTVV.

V and J are TRBV7-2 and TRBJ1-1, with 8 positions matching TRBD1. V was pared by 3 bases and J by 0 bases, with 3 bases of the junction left unmatched. CDR1 SGHTA and CDR2 FQGNSA come from the germline V gene. This CDR3 comprises 15 residues. CDR3 DNA: TGTGCCAGCAGCTTTACAGGGGGTCTGAACACTGAAGCTTTCTTT. Its protein product is CASSFTGGLNTEAFF.

The gene calls are TRBV6-5 and TRBJ1-1; no clear D gene. The germline V and J ends were trimmed by 6 bases and 1 base, with 9 bases remaining between them. CDR3 length equals 13 residues. Per germline, CDR1 MNHEY and CDR2 SVGAGI. CDR3 sequence reads: CASSLDGNTEAFF. CDR3 nucleotides: TGTGCCAGCAGCCTTGACGGGAACACTGAAGCTTTCTTT.

The chain uses TRBV7-2 and TRBJ2-1, with 7 bases lining up with TRBD1. J gave up 6 bases and V 3 bases, and 2 bases lay outside the gene matches. The CDR3 loop spans 13 amino acids. Germline V gene sequence: CDR1 SGHTA, CDR2 FQGNSA. CDR3 bases: TGTGCCAGCAGCTTCGACAGGGCCAATGAGCAGTTCTTC. It codes for CASSFDRANEQFF. Supplemented by reference TRBV7-2 and TRBJ2-1, the full variable domain reads GAGVSQSPSNKVTEKGKDVELRCDPISGHTALYWYRQSLGQGLEFLIYFQGNSAPDKSGLPSDRFSAERTGGSVSTLTIQRTQQEDSAVYLCASSFDRANEQFFGPGTRLTVL.

The chain is built from TRBV4-3 and TRBJ1-2; D not certain. The CDR3 covers 14 residues. Per the germline V gene, CDR1 is LGHNA and CDR2 is YSLEER. The V end lost 0 bases, the J end lost 3 bases, and 8 bases lay between the germline ends. This CDR3 reads CASSQDYKDYGYTF. The CDR3, as DNA: TGCGCCAGCAGCCAAGATTATAAGGACTATGGCTACACCTTC.

The J gene is TRBJ1-2, the V gene TRBV5-5, with 9 bases that match TRBD1. The CDR3 is made up of 15 amino acids. V was pared by 0 bases and J by 7 bases, with 7 bases of the junction left unmatched. Germline V gene data show CDR1 as SGHKS and CDR2 as YYEKEE (reference sequence). CDR3 DNA sequence: TGTGCCAGCAGCTTGGGCTTACAGGGGGCTCTTGGCTACACCTTC. It yields the protein CASSLGLQGALGYTF.

The table lists this clone with a count of one. This chain links TRBV4-2 with TRBJ2-5, with 7 bases lining up with TRBD1. CDR1 LGHNA and CDR2 YNFKEQ come from the germline V gene. This CDR3 is built from 17 residues. With 1 base clipped from V and 5 bases from J, the junction kept 13 bases outside the gene matches. DNA for the CDR3: TGTGCCAGCAGCCAAGGTAATCGAGGGGGCGGCGGGGAGACCCAGTACTTC. Translation gives CASSQGNRGGGGETQYF.

The chain has TRBV9 and TRBJ2-5; the D is unclear. The CDR3 consists of 14 residues. Germline-derived CDR1 and CDR2 are SGDLS and YYNGEE. V lost 2 bases and J lost 4, with 12 bases in between. The CDR3 loop reads CASSVGPLGETQYF. The CDR3, as DNA: TGTGCCAGCAGCGTGGGTCCTCTGGGAGAGACCCAGTACTTC.

The chain has TRBV20-1 and TRBJ1-1; 9 bases are a match to TRBD1. This CDR3 is 14 amino acids long. After removal of 4 bases from V and 5 bases from J, the junction contained 8 bases not matched to a gene. The germline CDR1 and CDR2 sequences are DFQATT and SNEGSKA (reference sequence). The CDR3 spells CSATDGTGRTEAFF. Written as DNA, the CDR3 is TGCAGTGCTACTGATGGGACAGGGAGAACTGAAGCTTTCTTT.

The rearrangement links TRBV9 to TRBJ1-1; tentative D call: TRBD1 (5 bases). CDR1 is SGDLS, CDR2 YYNGEE, per germline. This CDR3 has 13 residues. Deletions cut 7 bases from V and 1 base from J, with 11 bases between. The CDR3 DNA reads TGTGCCAGCGGCAGGGAGAGGAACACTGAAGCTTTCTTT. Amino acid sequence: CASGRERNTEAFF.

In regard to this clone: A junction boundary mismatches the germline segment, possibly from a read error. The rearrangement links TRBV5-1 to TRBJ1-4; 9 nucleotides line up with TRBD1. This CDR3 region has 15 residues. The germline V gene encodes CDR1 SGHRS and CDR2 YFSETQ. CDR3: CASTLDGTGNEKLFF. The CDR3 DNA reads TGCGCCAGCACCTTGGATGGGACAGGGAATGAAAAACTGTTTTTT.

The chain recombines TRBV11-2 with TRBJ1-1, with 9 bases matching TRBD1. CDR1 SGHAT and CDR2 FQNNGV come from the germline V gene. CDR3 length: 15 residues. J was trimmed by 3 bases and V by 4 bases; bases with no gene match: 6. CDR3 coding DNA: TGTGCCAGCAGCTCGAACAGGGGGCCGTACACTGAAGCTTTCTTT. Amino acids: CASSSNRGPYTEAFF. Full variable domain (remainder filled in from reference TRBV11-2 and TRBJ1-1): EAGVAQSPRYKIIEKRQSVAFWCNPISGHATLYWYQQILGQGPKLLIQFQNNGVVDDSQLPKDRFSAERLKGVDSTLKIQPAKLEDSAVYLCASSSNRGPYTEAFFGQGTRLTVV.

V is TRBV27 and J is TRBJ2-6; D remains ambiguous. CDR1 MNHEY and CDR2 SMNVEV come from the germline V gene (reference sequence). The CDR3 is 13 residues long. Trimming stripped 7 bases from V and 0 bases from J, with 4 bases between. The CDR3 sequence is CASMTSGANVLTF. The CDR3 DNA follows: TGTGCCAGCATGACCTCTGGGGCCAACGTCCTGACTTTC.

The chain recombines TRBV4-3 with TRBJ2-6; the match to TRBD1 covers 9 bases. The V gene's germline CDR1 is LGHNA and CDR2 YSLEER. The V and J ends lost 0 bases and 4 bases, in that order; junction bases with no gene match: 4. The CDR3 is 17 amino acids. The CDR3 nucleotides are TGCGCCAGCAGCCAAGAACAGGGGGCTAACGGGGCCAACGTCCTGACTTTC. Encoded protein: CASSQEQGANGANVLTF.

The V call is TRBV6-5, the J call TRBJ1-4, with D uncertain. Germline CDR1 reads MNHEY; CDR2 reads SVGAGI. V was clipped by 7 bases and J by 0 bases, with 12 bases between them. CDR3 size: 15 residues. The DNA for the CDR3 is TGTGCCAGCAAGCGTATGCAGGCAACTAATGAAAAACTGTTTTTT. Translated, it gives CASKRMQATNEKLFF.

The chain uses TRBV10-3 and TRBJ2-7, with 10 nucleotides matching TRBD1. The CDR3 totals 15 residues. Germline V gives CDR1 ENHRY, CDR2 SYGVKD. The ends lost 6 bases at V and 7 bases at J; junction bases unmatched: 12. CDR3 amino acids: CAISDPGQGHREQYF. DNA for the CDR3: TGTGCCATCAGCGATCCGGGACAGGGGCATCGAGAGCAGTACTTC.

The chain is built from TRBV6-2 or TRBV6-3 and TRBJ2-6; 8 bases agree with TRBD1. Unmatched junction bases numbered 8, after V lost 4 bases and J lost 0 bases. Looked up from germline, CDR1 is MNHEY and CDR2 is SVGEGT. The CDR3 totals 18 residues. CDR3 sequence (DNA): TGTGCCAGCAGTTCCTGGACAGGGCTTGACTCTGGGGCCAACGTCCTGACTTTC. Its translation is CASSSWTGLDSGANVLTF.

Only a few counts were recorded for this clone. This chain uses TRBV6-5 with TRBJ1-2, with 8 bases lining up with TRBD1. The ends lost 4 bases at V and 2 bases at J; junction bases unmatched: 6. CDR3 length equals 15 residues. Germline CDR1 MNHEY, CDR2 SVGAGI. CDR3 DNA: TGTGCCAGCAGTTCCTATTACAGGGGGAACTATGGCTACACCTTC. It is translated as CASSSYYRGNYGYTF.

The chain has TRBV21-1 and TRBJ2-7; the D call in the table, TRBD2, was not verified against the DNA. TRBV21-1 is noted as a pseudogene. The CDR3 has 15 residues. CDR3 nucleotide sequence: TGTGCCAGCAGCAAGCCGGGACTAGTGTACTACGAGCAGTACTTC. Translating gives CASSKPGLVYYEQYF.

This clone was seen more than once but under ten times. The chain is built from TRBV18 and TRBJ2-5; D may be TRBD1 (5 bases). CDR1 KGHSH and CDR2 LQKENI come from the germline V gene. This CDR3 is 14 amino acids long. With 2 bases removed from V and 2 bases from J, the gap between germline ends came to 9 bases. CDR3 amino acids: CASSPTGPQETQYF. The DNA of the CDR3 is TGTGCCAGCTCACCAACAGGTCCGCAAGAGACCCAGTACTTC.

This chain links TRBV14 with TRBJ2-1; D gene uncertain. Trimming took 1 base from V and 4 from J, leaving 8 bases between them. Germline values: CDR1 SGHDN, CDR2 FVKESK. This CDR3 spans 14 amino acids. The CDR3 bases are TGTGCCAGCAGCCAAGTGACTCCGTACAATGAGCAGTTCTTC. This encodes CASSQVTPYNEQFF.

The V and J genes are TRBV3-1 (or the pseudogene TRBV3-2) and TRBJ2-4; D is unclear. Germline V gives CDR1 LGHDT, CDR2 YNNKEL (reference sequence). The V and J ends lost 4 bases and 7 bases respectively, with 11 bases between them. This CDR3 contains 13 residues. DNA for the CDR3: TGTGCCAGCAGCCGAACGGCTCGGAACATTCAGTACTTC. Encoded protein: CASSRTARNIQYF.

The CDR3 DNA reads TGTGCCAGCAGTAAAGGACAGATGTTCTACGAGCAGTACTTC. It yields the protein CASSKGQMFYEQYF. V usage is TRBV27 and J usage is TRBJ2-7, with D perhaps matching TRBD1 (6 bases). Germline-derived CDR1 and CDR2 are MNHEY and SMNVEV (reference sequence). V was clipped by 5 bases and J by 3 bases, with 14 bases between them. The CDR3 has 14 amino acids.